This T cell receptor (beta chain) was documented in a study of cytomegalovirus exposure and HLA in healthy donors (dated by TCRdb to 2017 to 2019). As for the study more broadly: According to an earlier analysis of around 600 of the donors, 200 million or so T cells yielded some 120 million unique TCR beta sequences and roughly 280 Gb of sequence data. The study was designed to test whether signatures of past pathogen exposure could be identified by cataloging public T cell receptors. Using immunosequencing, the study profiled T cell repertoires from around 670 subjects and related those repertoires to cytomegalovirus serostatus. Among approximately 370 genotyped donors of the cohort, an average of approximately 240,000 unique TCR beta nucleotide sequences was sequenced per donor, of which approximately 18% were non-productive. An earlier analysis of some 600 of the donors applied high-throughput TCR beta sequencing to assess whether each TCR beta V gene segment acted as functional or pseudogenic. A later genetic analysis took genome-wide SNP genotypes for about 55% of the 666 donors and used that subset as a discovery cohort. Donor age, sex, ethnicity and CMV serostatus were compiled together with the repertoire data. Roughly 300 gigabases of sequencing data and approximately 80 million unique TCR sequences were included in an early release covering around 650 HLA-typed donors. Besides the first cohort of around 670 subjects, a separate validation cohort made up of over a hundred different subjects was used. Every repertoire in the discovery cohort had been generated on one and the same sequencing platform. In the later analysis, no new phenotypic data were used to find candidate immune exposures; instead, reliance was placed on TCR beta sequences and their occurrence across donors. Typing coverage differed by locus: A, B, C, DRB1 and DQB1 were typed in roughly 620-630 donors, DQA1 in 500 to 550, DPA1 in over 600, and DPB1 in about 450. To study patterns of TCR occurrence, a later analysis re-analyzed previously published TCR beta repertoires from around 700 donors and added high-resolution HLA genotyping. HLA typing covered class I and class II loci at four-digit resolution. To predict cytomegalovirus infection status, the study combined high-throughput TCR immunosequencing, statistical association of individual TCRs with disease status, and machine learning. Because of strong linkage in the cohort, roughly five DR-DQ haplotypes were treated as single units for association and clustering. Of the roughly 400 genotyped donors, 81% fell in the genetic ancestry cluster associated with self-reported Caucasian donors.

The study at large found these results: The presence/absence analyses assumed that sequencing depth was roughly uniform across donors, and that assumption may not be true. A further reported finding was that TCR beta sequences accurately predicted the HLA-A and HLA-B alleles for most subjects in the first cohort. In both the original and validation cohorts, the classifier was reported to diagnose cytomegalovirus status with high specificity and sensitivity. A cluster of highly shared sequence variants was judged likely to be a technical artifact of the sequencing pipeline. The study gave a list of some 150 TCR beta chains associated with cytomegalovirus. The only immune exposure information available for the cohort was CMV serostatus. Most CMV-associated TCR beta chains appeared to be HLA-restricted in a later analysis, and the HLA associations seemed to be driven largely by CMV exposure. In a later genetic analysis, a missense DCLRE1C variant was associated with V-gene and J-gene trimming of TCR beta chains, and the association was replicated in an independent cohort. Correlated functional status among segregating V segments might reflect linkage disequilibrium, but an unknown experimental factor could not be ruled out. Several of the top co-occurrence clusters appeared to be linked to parvovirus B19, influenza, CMV and Epstein-Barr virus, according to a later analysis. According to the authors, the approach could potentially be generalized to other disease states and immunological phenotypes. Strong co-occurrence of HLA alleles, especially DR and DQ, made assigning TCR associations to individual alleles difficult. Most TCR sequences were seen in very few donors, while some public TCRs were found in many individuals. A later analysis found that HLA-associated TCR beta chains were more clonally expanded and had lower generation probabilities than equally common non-associated chains. Because HLA typing was missing for some donors at each locus, association tests included only the typed subset. Specific HLA alleles were associated with 18,000 or so TCR beta sequences at a false discovery rate of 0.05 in a later analysis. In an earlier analysis of approximately 590 of the donors, most TCR beta V segments appeared in productive rearrangements about 87% or about 30% of the time, broadly matching IMGT annotations. A few of the identified cytomegalovirus-associated TCR beta chains were confirmed in vitro to be specific for cytomegalovirus antigens. According to a later analysis, TCR association rates differed among HLA loci, with DRB1 alleles showing the most associated TCRs and HLA-C alleles showing the fewest. According to a later genetic analysis, donors in an Asian-associated ancestry cluster had fewer N-insertions in productive TCRs than the approximately 650-donor mean. Because counts were too low, around 17 rarely observed V segments, including chromosome 9 orphons, were left out of the earlier analysis of several hundred of the donors. In this cohort, only TCR beta chains were sequenced, and detectable features were limited by the absence of alpha or paired-chain data. Some IMGT-functional V segments, including TRBV6-2 and TRBV6-3, could not be distinguished by the 87-base-pair reads and were therefore excluded.

The cohort consisted of 666 healthy bone marrow donors. Cohort members were all nominally healthy when sampled, although unrecorded immune exposures were likely present. The donor was CMV seronegative and belonged to the group of 352 seronegative cohort members. Every donor gave a peripheral blood sample, and the peripheral blood mononuclear cells from that sample were used for TCR beta sequencing. The Qiagen DNeasy Blood Extraction Kit was used to extract genomic DNA from the blood cell samples. Library preparation used the immunoSEQ multiplex PCR assay. The multiplex PCR relied on a mix of 60 forward primers for TCR Vbeta segments and 13 reverse primers for TCR Jbeta segments. The CDR3 region of rearranged TCR beta genes was amplified from genomic DNA by a multiplex PCR assay. Amplified TCR beta libraries were sequenced as 87-base-pair reads on the Illumina HiSeq System. As for the original processing: Across the 670 or so repertoires, a later analysis counted some 80 million unique TCR beta chains, approximately 12 million of which were shared by at least two donors. Raw reads were error-corrected and collapsed into unique sequences by a nearest-neighbor algorithm in which closely related sequences were merged to remove PCR and sequencing errors. CDR3 sequences were aligned to IMGT reference sequences to assign V, D and J gene segments. Each retained sequence needed at least a six-nucleotide match to both a V gene segment and a J gene segment. A rearrangement was called productive if the CDR3 had no stop codons and remained in frame with V and J, and every other rearrangement was called non-productive. CDR3 was defined by IMGT convention, running from the second conserved V-encoded cysteine to the conserved J-encoded phenylalanine. In an earlier analysis of more than 550 of the donors, sequences lacking an unambiguous match to a single V gene segment were excluded. An earlier analysis of fewer than 750 of the donors classified V segments as functional when productive rearrangements were above 56.7% and as segregating when the standard deviation between donors was above 5%. A statistical classification framework was built to diagnose cytomegalovirus status from the catalog of TCR beta chain sequences. In a later analysis, TCR nucleotide sequences were compared against IMGT/GENE-DB human TR gene sequences so that V and J genes could be assigned. In a later analysis, CDR3 sequences and most-parsimonious VDJ recombination scenarios were assigned using the TCRdist pipeline. A later analysis defined each TCR beta chain by its CDR3 amino acid sequence plus V-gene family, and excluded reads lacking a unique V-gene family. As a way to deal with suspected cross-contamination and a sequencing artifact, a later analysis dropped approximately 590 nucleotide sequences that were highly shared and had low generation probability. A later analysis calculated a clonal expansion index for each public chain from normalized within-repertoire ranks of inferred template counts. Generation probabilities in a later analysis came from a VDJ recombination model fitted to out-of-frame rearrangements, and those results were checked against IGoR. A later analysis scored TCR-TCR, TCR-HLA and TCR-CMV co-occurrence with hypergeometric tests, applying a repertoire-size bias correction to TCR pairs. A later analysis estimated false discovery rates by permuting HLA or CMV assignments 20 times. A later analysis grouped co-occurring TCRs with DBSCAN, adding TCRdist sequence similarity when clustering within HLA-allele-positive subsets. For co-occurrence clustering, repertoires with fewer than 30,000 or more than 120,000 public chains were excluded, along with about five repertoires with anomalous nucleotide sharing. TCRdb provides this immuneACCESS table in a form limited to in-frame rearrangements. Some clones are lacking; in checked studies, under half of them reflect an unresolved V gene, and why the rest are absent is not known. The V and J calls and clone size are taken from that table; D and trimming were inferred from the DNA. Here the sample has about 200,000 clones; 70% to 80% occur a single time. Together, the top ten hold about 2.8% of the sample.

The germline V gene specifies SGHRS as CDR1 and YFSETQ as CDR2. The CDR3 measures 15 amino acids from cysteine to phenylalanine. The DNA shown is the 45-base CDR3, in frame from base 1. V is pruned by 0 bases and J by 4 bases, leaving 6 bases of the junction without a gene match. This clone has only a few counts. Its antigen target is currently unknown. No per-base quality is available; no much larger clone lies one base away. Sample: PBMCs. This TCR came from a woman in her thirties in good health and CMV-seronegative. In this chain, TRBV5-1 is recombined with TRBJ2-5, with 7 central nucleotides matching TRBD1. The CDR3 loop reads CASSLEQGWIETQYF. The sequence in DNA is TGCGCCAGCAGCTTGGAACAGGGGTGGATAGAGACCCAGTACTTC. The CDR3 plus the reference TRBV5-1 and TRBJ2-5 genes for the other parts give the full variable domain: KAGVTQTPRYLIKTRGQQVTLSCSPISGHRSVSWYQQTPGQGLQFLFEYFSETQRNKGNFPGRFSGRQFSNSRSEMNVSTLELGDSALYLCASSLEQGWIETQYFGPGTRLLVL.